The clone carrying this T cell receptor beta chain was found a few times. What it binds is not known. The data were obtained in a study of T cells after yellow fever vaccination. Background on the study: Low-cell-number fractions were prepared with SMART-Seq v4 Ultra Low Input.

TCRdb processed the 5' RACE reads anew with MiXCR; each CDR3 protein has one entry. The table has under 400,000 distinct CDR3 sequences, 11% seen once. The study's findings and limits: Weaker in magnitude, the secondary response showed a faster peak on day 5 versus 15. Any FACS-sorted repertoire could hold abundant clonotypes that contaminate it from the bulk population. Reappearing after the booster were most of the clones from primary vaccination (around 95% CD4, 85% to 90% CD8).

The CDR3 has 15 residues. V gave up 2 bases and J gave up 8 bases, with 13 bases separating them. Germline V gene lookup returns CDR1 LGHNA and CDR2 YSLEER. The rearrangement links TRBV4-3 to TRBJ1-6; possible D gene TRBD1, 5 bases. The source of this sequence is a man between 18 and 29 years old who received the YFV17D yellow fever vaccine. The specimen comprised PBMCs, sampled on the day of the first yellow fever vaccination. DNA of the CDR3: TGCGCCAGCAGCCAAAGCCGGGACCGTCATTCACCCCTCCACTTT. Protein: CASSQSRDRHSPLHF.